The TCR beta chain described here comes from a study of cytomegalovirus exposure and HLA in healthy donors. General observations from the study: Owing to their indistinguishability, certain V segments, notably TRBV6-2 and TRBV6-3, were excluded. HLA restriction was apparent for most CMV-associated TCR beta chains in a later analysis.

The PCR used 60 Vbeta and 13 Jbeta primers. Assay used: immunoSEQ multiplex PCR; TCRdb lists only in-frame clones, some missing. The sample carries approximately 100,000 clones, around 66% recorded once. This clone was detected a few times. Its target is unknown. The V gene lost 3 bases and the J gene lost 1 base, with 18 bases spanning the gap. Germline V CDR1 and CDR2: SQVTM, ANQGSEA. CDR3 length: 16 amino acids. The chain has TRBV29-1 and TRBJ1-1; D may be TRBD1 (5 bases). The TCR was taken from a man in his thirties or forties in good health and CMV-seronegative. Material for sequencing was PBMCs. The CDR3 protein is CSVDPSLDSKNTEAFF. CDR3 in DNA: TGCAGCGTTGATCCCTCCTTAGACAGCAAGAACACTGAAGCTTTCTTT.